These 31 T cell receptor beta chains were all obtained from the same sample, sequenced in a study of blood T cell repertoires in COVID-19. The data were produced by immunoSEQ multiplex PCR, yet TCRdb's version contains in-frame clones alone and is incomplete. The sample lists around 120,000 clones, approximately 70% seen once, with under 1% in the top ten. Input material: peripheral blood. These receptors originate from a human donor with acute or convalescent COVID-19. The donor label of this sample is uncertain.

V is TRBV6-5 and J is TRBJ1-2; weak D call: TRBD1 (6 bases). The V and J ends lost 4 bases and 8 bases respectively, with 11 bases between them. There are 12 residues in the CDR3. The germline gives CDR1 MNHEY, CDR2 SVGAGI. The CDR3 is CASSFTGSGYTF. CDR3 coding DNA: TGTGCCAGCAGTTTTACAGGGAGCGGCTACACCTTC.

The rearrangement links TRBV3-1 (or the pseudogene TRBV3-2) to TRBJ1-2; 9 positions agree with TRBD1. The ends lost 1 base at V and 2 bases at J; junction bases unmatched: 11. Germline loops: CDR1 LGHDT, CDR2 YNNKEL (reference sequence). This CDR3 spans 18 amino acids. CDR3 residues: CASSQGWGTGRKNYGYTF. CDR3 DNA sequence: TGTGCCAGCAGCCAAGGTTGGGGGACAGGGAGAAAAAACTATGGCTACACCTTC.

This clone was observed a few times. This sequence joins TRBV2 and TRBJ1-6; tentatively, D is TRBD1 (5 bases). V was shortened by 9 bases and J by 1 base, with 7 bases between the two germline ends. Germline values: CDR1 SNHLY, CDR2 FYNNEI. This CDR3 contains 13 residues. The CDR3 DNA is TGTGCCAGTCGGGGGTCCTATAATTCACCCCTCCACTTT. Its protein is CASRGSYNSPLHF.

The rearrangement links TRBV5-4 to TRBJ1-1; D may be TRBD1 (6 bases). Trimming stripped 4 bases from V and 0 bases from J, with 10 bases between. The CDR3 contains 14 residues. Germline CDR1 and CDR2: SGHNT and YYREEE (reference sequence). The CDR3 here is CASSPTGMNTEAFF. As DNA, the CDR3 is TGTGCCAGCAGCCCGACAGGCATGAACACTGAAGCTTTCTTT.

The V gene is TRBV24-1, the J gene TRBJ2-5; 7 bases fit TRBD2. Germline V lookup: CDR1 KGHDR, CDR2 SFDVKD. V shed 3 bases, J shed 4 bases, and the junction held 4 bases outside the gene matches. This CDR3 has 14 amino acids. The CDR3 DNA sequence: TGTGCCACCAGTGATAGACTAGCCGGAGAGACCCAGTACTTC. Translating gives CATSDRLAGETQYF.

CDR3 nucleotides: TGTGCCAGTAGTATATTAATCCTCCCGGGCACCGGGGAGCTGTTTTTT. Its translation: CASSILILPGTGELFF. V is TRBV19 and J is TRBJ2-2; D is unclear. Germline V gene sequence: CDR1 LNHDA, CDR2 SQIVND (reference sequence). V gave up 2 bases and J gave up 4 bases, with 14 bases separating them. The CDR3 sequence is 16 residues long.

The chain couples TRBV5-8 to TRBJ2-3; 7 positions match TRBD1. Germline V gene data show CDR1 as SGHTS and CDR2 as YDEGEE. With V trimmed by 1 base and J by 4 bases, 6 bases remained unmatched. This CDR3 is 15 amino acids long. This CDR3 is CASSLNRGGADTQYF. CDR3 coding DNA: TGTGCCAGCAGCTTGAACAGGGGTGGGGCAGATACGCAGTATTTT.

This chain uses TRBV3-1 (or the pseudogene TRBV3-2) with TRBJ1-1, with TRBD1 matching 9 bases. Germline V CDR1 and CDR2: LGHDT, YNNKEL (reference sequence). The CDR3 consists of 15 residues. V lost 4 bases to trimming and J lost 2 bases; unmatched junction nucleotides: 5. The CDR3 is CASSPGTGINTEAFF. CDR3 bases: TGTGCCAGCAGCCCGGGGACAGGGATAAACACTGAAGCTTTCTTT.

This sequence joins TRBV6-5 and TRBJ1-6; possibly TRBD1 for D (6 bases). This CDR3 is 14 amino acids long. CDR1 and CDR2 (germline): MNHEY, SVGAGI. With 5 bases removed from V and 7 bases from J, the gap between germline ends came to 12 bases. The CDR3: CASSTTGQNSPLHF. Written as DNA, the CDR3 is TGTGCCAGCAGTACCACAGGGCAAAATTCACCCCTCCACTTT.

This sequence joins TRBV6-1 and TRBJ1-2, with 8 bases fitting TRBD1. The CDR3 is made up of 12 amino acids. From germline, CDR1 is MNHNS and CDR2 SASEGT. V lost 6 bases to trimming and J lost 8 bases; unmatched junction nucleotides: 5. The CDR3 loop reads CASRPRGRGYTF. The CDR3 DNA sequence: TGTGCCAGCAGGCCCAGGGGGCGAGGCTACACCTTC.

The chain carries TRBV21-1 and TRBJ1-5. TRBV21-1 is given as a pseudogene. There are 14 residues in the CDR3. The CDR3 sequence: CASSKAHLYQPQHF. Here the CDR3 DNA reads TGTGCCAGCAGCAAAGCCCACTTGTATCAGCCCCAGCATTTT.

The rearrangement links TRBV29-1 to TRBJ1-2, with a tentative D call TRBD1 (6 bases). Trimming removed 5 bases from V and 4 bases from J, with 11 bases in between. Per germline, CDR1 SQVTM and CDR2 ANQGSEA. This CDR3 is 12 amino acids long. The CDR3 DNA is TGCAGCGTTTTTCGACAGGCCTATGGCTACACCTTC. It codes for CSVFRQAYGYTF.

The chain's CDR3 is CASSLGGLAEETQYF. The CDR3 DNA is TGTGCCAGCAGCTTGGGGGGACTAGCGGAAGAGACCCAGTACTTC. This sequence joins TRBV5-8 and TRBJ2-5; TRBD2 matches 11 bases. Looked up from germline, CDR1 is SGHTS and CDR2 is YDEGEE. J lost 3 bases, V lost 0 bases, and 1 base had no gene match. This CDR3 has 15 residues.

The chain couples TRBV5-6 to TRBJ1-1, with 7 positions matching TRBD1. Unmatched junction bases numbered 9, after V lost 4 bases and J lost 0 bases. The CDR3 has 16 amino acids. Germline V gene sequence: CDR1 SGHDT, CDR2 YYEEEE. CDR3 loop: CASSAGTAALNTEAFF. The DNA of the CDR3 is TGTGCCAGCAGCGCCGGGACAGCCGCCTTGAACACTGAAGCTTTCTTT.

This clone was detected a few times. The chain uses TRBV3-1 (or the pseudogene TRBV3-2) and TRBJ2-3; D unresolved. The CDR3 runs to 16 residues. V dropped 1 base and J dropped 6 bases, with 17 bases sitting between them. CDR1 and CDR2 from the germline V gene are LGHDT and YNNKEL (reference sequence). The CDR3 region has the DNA TGTGCCAGCAGCCAAGTGGCCACTTACCGGAGCGATACGCAGTATTTT. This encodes CASSQVATYRSDTQYF.

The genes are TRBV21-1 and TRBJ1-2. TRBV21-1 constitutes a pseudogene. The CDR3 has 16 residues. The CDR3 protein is CASSKARGTTNYGYTF. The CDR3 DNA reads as TGTGCCAGCAGCAAAGCGCGGGGAACAACTAACTATGGCTACACCTTC.

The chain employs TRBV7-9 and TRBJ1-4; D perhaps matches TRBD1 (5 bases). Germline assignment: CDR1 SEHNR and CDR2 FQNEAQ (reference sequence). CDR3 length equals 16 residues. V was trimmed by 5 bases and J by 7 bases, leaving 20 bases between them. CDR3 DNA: TGTGCCAGCAGCCGGACCAGGACACATTCGGGTGAAAAACTGTTTTTT. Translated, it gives CASSRTRTHSGEKLFF.

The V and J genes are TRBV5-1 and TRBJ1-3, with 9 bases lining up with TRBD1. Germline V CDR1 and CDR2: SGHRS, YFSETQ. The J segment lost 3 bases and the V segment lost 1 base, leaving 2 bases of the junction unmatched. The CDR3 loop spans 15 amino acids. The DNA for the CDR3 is TGCGCCAGCAGCTTGACGGGACAGGGTGGAAACACCATATATTTT. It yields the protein CASSLTGQGGNTIYF.

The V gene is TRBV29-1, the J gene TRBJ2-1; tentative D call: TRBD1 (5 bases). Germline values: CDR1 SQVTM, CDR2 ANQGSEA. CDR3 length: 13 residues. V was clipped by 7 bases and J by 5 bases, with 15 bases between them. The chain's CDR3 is CSATDRRHNEQFF. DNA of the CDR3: TGCAGCGCAACCGACAGAAGGCACAATGAGCAGTTCTTC.

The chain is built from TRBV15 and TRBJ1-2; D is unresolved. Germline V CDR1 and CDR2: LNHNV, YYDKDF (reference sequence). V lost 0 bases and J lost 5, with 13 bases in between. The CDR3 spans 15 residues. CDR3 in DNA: TGTGCCACCAGCAGAGATCGGGTAAATGCATATGGCTACACCTTC. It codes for CATSRDRVNAYGYTF. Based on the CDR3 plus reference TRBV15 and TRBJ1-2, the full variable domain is DAMVIQNPRYQVTQFGKPVTLSCSQTLNHNVMYWYQQKSSQAPKLLFHYYDKDFNNEADTPDNFQSRRPNTSFCFLDIRSPGLGDTAMYLCATSRDRVNAYGYTFGSGTRLTVV.

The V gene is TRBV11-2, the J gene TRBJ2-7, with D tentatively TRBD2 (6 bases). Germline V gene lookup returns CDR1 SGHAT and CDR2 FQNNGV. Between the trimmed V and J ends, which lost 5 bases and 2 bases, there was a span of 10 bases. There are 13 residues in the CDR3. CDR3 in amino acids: CASSHWEAYEQYF. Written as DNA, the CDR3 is TGTGCCAGCAGCCATTGGGAGGCCTACGAGCAGTACTTC.

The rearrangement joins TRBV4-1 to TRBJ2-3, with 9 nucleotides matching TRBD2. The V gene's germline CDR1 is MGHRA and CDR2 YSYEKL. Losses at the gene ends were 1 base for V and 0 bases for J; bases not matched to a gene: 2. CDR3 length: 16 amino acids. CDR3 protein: CASSQVAGASTDTQYF. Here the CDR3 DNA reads TGCGCCAGCAGCCAAGTAGCGGGGGCTAGCACAGATACGCAGTATTTT.

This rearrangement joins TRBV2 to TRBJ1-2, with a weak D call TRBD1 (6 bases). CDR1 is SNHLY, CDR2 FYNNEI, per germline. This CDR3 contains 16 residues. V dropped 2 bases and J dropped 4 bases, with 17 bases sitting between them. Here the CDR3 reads CASSELGRGRGYGYTF. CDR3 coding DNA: TGTGCCAGCAGTGAATTGGGGCGGGGGCGCGGCTATGGCTACACCTTC. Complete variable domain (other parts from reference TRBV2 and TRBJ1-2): EPEVTQTPSHQVTQMGQEVILRCVPISNHLYFYWYRQILGQKVEFLVSFYNNEISEKSEIFDDQFSVERPDGSNFTLKIRSTKLEDSAMYFCASSELGRGRGYGYTFGSGTRLTVV.

CDR3 DNA sequence: TGTGCCAGCAGTTATACGGCGGGGGGGCCTCACGAGCAGTACTTC. It is translated as CASSYTAGGPHEQYF. The rearrangement uses TRBV6-5 and TRBJ2-7; 9 nucleotides align to TRBD2. The CDR3 consists of 15 residues. The V and J ends lost 3 bases and 5 bases, in that order; junction bases with no gene match: 8. CDR1 is MNHEY and CDR2 is SVGAGI in the germline V gene.

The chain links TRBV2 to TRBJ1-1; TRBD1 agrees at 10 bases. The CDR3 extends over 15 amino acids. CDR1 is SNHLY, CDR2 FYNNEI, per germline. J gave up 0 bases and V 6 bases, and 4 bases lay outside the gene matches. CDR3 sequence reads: CASSRQGALNTEAFF. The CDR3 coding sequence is TGTGCCAGCAGCCGACAGGGGGCCCTGAACACTGAAGCTTTCTTT.

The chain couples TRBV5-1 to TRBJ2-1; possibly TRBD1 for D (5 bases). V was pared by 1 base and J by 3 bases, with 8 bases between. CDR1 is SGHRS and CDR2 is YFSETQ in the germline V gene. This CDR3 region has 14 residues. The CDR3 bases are TGCGCCAGCAGCTTGCAGGGCCACTACAATGAGCAGTTCTTC. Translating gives CASSLQGHYNEQFF.

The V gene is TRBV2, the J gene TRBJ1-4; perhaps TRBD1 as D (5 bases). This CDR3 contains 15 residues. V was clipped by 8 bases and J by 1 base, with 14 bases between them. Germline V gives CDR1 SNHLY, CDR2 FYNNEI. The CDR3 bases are TGTGCCAGCGAACAGGTTCAGGGAACTAATGAAAAACTGTTTTTT. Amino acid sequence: CASEQVQGTNEKLFF.

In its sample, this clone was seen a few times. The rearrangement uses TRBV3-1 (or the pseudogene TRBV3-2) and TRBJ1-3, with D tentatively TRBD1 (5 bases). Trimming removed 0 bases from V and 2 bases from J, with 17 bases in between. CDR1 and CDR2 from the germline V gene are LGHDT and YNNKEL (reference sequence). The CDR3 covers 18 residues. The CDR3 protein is CASSQDPSDRSTGNTIYF. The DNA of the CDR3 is TGTGCCAGCAGCCAAGATCCCTCCGACAGAAGTACTGGAAACACCATATATTTT.

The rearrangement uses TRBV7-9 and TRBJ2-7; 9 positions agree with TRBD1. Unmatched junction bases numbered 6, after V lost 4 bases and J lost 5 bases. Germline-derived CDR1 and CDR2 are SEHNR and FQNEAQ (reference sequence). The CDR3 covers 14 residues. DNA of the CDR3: TGTGCCAGCAGCTCCGGGACAGGGCTCGACGAGCAGTACTTC. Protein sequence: CASSSGTGLDEQYF.

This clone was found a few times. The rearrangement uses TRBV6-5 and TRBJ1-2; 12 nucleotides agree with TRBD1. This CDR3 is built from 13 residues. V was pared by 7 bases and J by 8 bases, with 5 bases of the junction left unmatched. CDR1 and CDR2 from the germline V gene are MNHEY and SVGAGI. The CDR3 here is CASTGQGARGYTF. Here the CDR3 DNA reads TGTGCCAGCACGGGACAGGGGGCGCGCGGCTACACCTTC.

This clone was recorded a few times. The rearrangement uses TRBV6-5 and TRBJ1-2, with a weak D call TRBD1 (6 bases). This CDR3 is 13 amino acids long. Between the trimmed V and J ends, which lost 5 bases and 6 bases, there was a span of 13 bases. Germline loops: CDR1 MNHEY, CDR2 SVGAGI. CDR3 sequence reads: CASSLRDINGYTF. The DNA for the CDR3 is TGTGCCAGCAGTCTCCGGGACATCAATGGCTACACCTTC.